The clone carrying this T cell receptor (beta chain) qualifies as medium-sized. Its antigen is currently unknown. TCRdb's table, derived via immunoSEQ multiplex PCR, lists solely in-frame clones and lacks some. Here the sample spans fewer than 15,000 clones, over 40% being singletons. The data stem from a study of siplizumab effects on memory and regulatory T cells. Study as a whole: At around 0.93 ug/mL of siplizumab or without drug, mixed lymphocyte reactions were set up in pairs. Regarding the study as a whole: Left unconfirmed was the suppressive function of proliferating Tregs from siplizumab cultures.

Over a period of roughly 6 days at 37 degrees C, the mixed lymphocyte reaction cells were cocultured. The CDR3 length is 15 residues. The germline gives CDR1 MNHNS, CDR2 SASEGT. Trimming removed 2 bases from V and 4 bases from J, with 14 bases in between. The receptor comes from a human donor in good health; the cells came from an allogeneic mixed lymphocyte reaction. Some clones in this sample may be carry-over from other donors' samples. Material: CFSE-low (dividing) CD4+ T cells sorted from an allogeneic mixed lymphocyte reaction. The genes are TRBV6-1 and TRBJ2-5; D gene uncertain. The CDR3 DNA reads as TGTGCCAGCAGTGAAAATCGCCTAGGTGGAGAGACCCAGTACTTC. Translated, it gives CASSENRLGGETQYF.